This T cell receptor beta chain is from a study of cytomegalovirus exposure and HLA in healthy donors. The primer mix had 60 Vbeta and 13 Jbeta primers. Clones were read by immunoSEQ multiplex PCR, and TCRdb kept only the in-frame ones, dropping some. The sample lists around 110,000 clones, roughly a tenth occurring once. Study results and caveats: Testing in vitro showed a few CMV-associated chains specific for CMV antigens. In a later analysis, a missense DCLRE1C variant was linked to TCR beta V- and J-gene trimming. Using the classifier, cytomegalovirus status was reportedly diagnosed with high specificity and sensitivity. Most TCR sequences were seen very rarely across donors, but some public TCRs occurred in many.

On this clone: The antigen remains undetermined. Within the sample, other DNA sequences also encode this same CDR3.

V shed 3 bases, J shed 3 bases, and the junction held 3 bases outside the gene matches. The CDR3 sequence is 14 residues long. The germline gives CDR1 SGDLS, CDR2 YYNGEE. The receptor comes from a man aged 25-45 years in good health and CMV-seronegative. V is TRBV9 and J is TRBJ1-2; 9 bases agree with TRBD1. Sequencing was carried out using PBMCs. The CDR3 DNA reads as TGTGCCAGCAGCGCGGGACAGGGAGACTATGGCTACACCTTC. It codes for CASSAGQGDYGYTF.